Listed here are 13 T cell receptor beta chains from one sample, sequenced in a study of cytomegalovirus exposure and HLA in healthy donors. Method: immunoSEQ multiplex PCR; TCRdb's copy keeps in-frame clones and lacks some. Of roughly 150,000 clones listed, around 93% are singletons. Sequenced material: PBMCs. These receptors were taken from a man aged 18 to 30 in good health and CMV-seropositive.

Remarks on this clone: This CDR3 is also generated by other DNA sequences in the sample. The gene calls are TRBV9 and TRBJ2-7; 7 bases align to TRBD2. The CDR3 loop spans 14 amino acids. The J segment lost 0 bases and the V segment lost 0 bases, leaving 0 bases of the junction unmatched. CDR1 and CDR2 from the germline V gene are SGDLS and YYNGEE. The CDR3 bases are TGTGCCAGCAGCGTAGCTAGCGGCTCCTACGAGCAGTACTTC. Translated: CASSVASGSYEQYF.

This chain uses TRBV6-6 with TRBJ1-2; 7 bases map to TRBD1. CDR1 MNHNY and CDR2 SVGAGI come from the germline V gene (reference sequence). This CDR3 is built from 15 residues. J lost 6 bases, V lost 10 bases, and 17 bases had no gene match. The chain's CDR3 is CATTVRDRSLDGYTF. The CDR3, as DNA: TGTGCCACCACGGTACGGGACAGATCACTCGATGGCTACACCTTC.

The chain carries TRBV20-1 and TRBJ2-1; D might be TRBD2 (6 bases). The CDR3 spans 10 residues. Looked up from germline, CDR1 is DFQATT and CDR2 is SNEGSKA (reference sequence). V shed 6 bases and J shed 12 bases, with 12 bases lying between them. CDR3 sequence (DNA): TGCAGTGCCTGGGACTTGGGGCAGTTCTTC. This sequence encodes CSAWDLGQFF.

This chain links TRBV10-3 with TRBJ2-1, with 9 nucleotides matching TRBD1. Per germline, CDR1 ENHRY and CDR2 SYGVKD. V shed 4 bases and J 6 bases; nucleotides not matched to a gene: 7. The CDR3 extends over 15 amino acids. The CDR3 DNA is TGTGCCATCAGTGGTGGGGACAGGGATGGCAATGAGCAGTTCTTC. Amino acids: CAISGGDRDGNEQFF.

In this sample, this clone turned up once. The gene calls are TRBV7-8 and TRBJ2-4, with 9 bases that match TRBD2. After removal of 5 bases from V and 8 bases from J, the junction contained 13 bases not matched to a gene. The length of the CDR3 is 16 residues. Germline assignment: CDR1 SGHVS and CDR2 FQNEAQ. The CDR3 here is CASSTAALAGTDIQYF. The DNA for the CDR3 is TGTGCCAGCAGCACCGCCGCGCTAGCGGGAACGGACATTCAGTACTTC.

The V and J genes are TRBV5-4 and TRBJ2-5; D ambiguous. CDR1 is SGHNT, CDR2 YYREEE, per germline (reference sequence). The CDR3 spans 15 residues. The germline V and J ends were trimmed by 0 bases and 2 bases, with 11 bases remaining between them. CDR3 sequence: CASSLGPTGQETQYF. The CDR3 nucleotides read TGTGCCAGCAGCTTGGGACCTACGGGTCAAGAGACCCAGTACTTC.

Of note for this clone: One junction end does not reproduce the germline sequence, and a read error may be involved. V usage is TRBV6-6 and J usage is TRBJ1-1, with 8 positions matching TRBD1. The CDR3 extends over 12 amino acids. Germline V gene lookup returns CDR1 MNHNY and CDR2 SVGAGI (reference sequence). The CDR3 DNA reads as TGTGCCAGCAGCGACAGGGGAACTGTAGCTTTCTTT. It encodes CASSDRGTVAFF.

The J gene is TRBJ1-1, the V gene TRBV7-9; possibly TRBD1 for D (5 bases). This CDR3 spans 11 amino acids. Per the germline V gene, CDR1 is SEHNR and CDR2 is FQNEAQ (reference sequence). The V and J ends lost 1 base and 10 bases respectively, with 7 bases between them. In nucleotides, the CDR3 is TGTGCCAGCAGCTTAGTCCAGGGAGCTTTCTTT. It translates to CASSLVQGAFF. Variable domain in full (rest from reference TRBV7-9 and TRBJ1-1): DTGVSQNPRHKITKRGQNVTFRCDPISEHNRLYWYRQTLGQGPEFLTYFQNEAQLEKSRLLSDRFSAERPKGSFSTLEIQRTEQGDSAMYLCASSLVQGAFFGQGTRLTVV.

The genes are TRBV5-1 and TRBJ2-7, with 11 bases identical to TRBD1. CDR1 is SGHRS, CDR2 YFSETQ, per germline. V was clipped by 6 bases and J by 7 bases; unmatched bases: 6. This CDR3 has 13 amino acids. This CDR3 is CASTGQGAGEQYF. The CDR3 nucleotides read TGCGCCAGCACCGGACAGGGGGCGGGGGAGCAGTACTTC.

V gene TRBV7-6 combines with J gene TRBJ2-1; D is perhaps TRBD2 (5 bases). From germline, CDR1 is SGHVS and CDR2 FNYEAQ. The CDR3 extends over 14 amino acids. V was pared by 1 base and J by 4 bases, with 8 bases between. CDR3 residues: CASSLEGAYNEQFF. Written as DNA, the CDR3 is TGTGCCAGCAGCTTAGAGGGAGCTTACAATGAGCAGTTCTTC.

This chain uses TRBV5-8 with TRBJ2-1; TRBD1 might be the D (6 bases). This CDR3 is built from 13 residues. V lost 0 bases, J lost 6 bases, and 7 bases lay in between. Per the germline V gene, CDR1 is SGHTS and CDR2 is YDEGEE. The CDR3 DNA reads as TGTGCCAGCAGCTTGGGACAGGCCAATGAGCAGTTCTTC. It is translated as CASSLGQANEQFF. Full variable domain (outside the CDR3, taken from reference TRBV5-8 and TRBJ2-1): EAGVTQSPTHLIKTRGQQATLRCSPISGHTSVYWYQQALGLGLQFLLWYDEGEERNRGNFPPRFSGRQFPNYSSELNVNALELEDSALYLCASSLGQANEQFFGPGTRLTVL.

J is TRBJ1-2 and V is TRBV5-1; 8 bases map to TRBD1. The germline V gene has CDR1 SGHRS and CDR2 YFSETQ. Trimming at V came to 0 bases and at J to 6 bases, leaving 7 bases not matched to a gene. The CDR3 length is 15 residues. CDR3 nucleotide sequence: TGCGCCAGCAGCTTGGAGGACAGGGTCAGGCATGGCTACACCTTC. It encodes CASSLEDRVRHGYTF. The variable domain in full, completed from reference TRBV5-1 and TRBJ1-2, reads KAGVTQTPRYLIKTRGQQVTLSCSPISGHRSVSWYQQTPGQGLQFLFEYFSETQRNKGNFPGRFSGRQFSNSRSEMNVSTLELGDSALYLCASSLEDRVRHGYTFGSGTRLTVV.

The chain recombines TRBV11-1 with TRBJ1-4; D may be TRBD1 (6 bases). Trimming took off 4 bases at V and 7 bases at J, with 13 bases between the two ends. The CDR3 length is 14 residues. CDR1 SGHAT and CDR2 FQDESV come from the germline V gene (reference sequence). Written as DNA, the CDR3 is TGTGCCAGCAGCTCACAAGGGACACCTGAAAAACTGTTTTTT. This encodes CASSSQGTPEKLFF.